This paragraph covers one T cell receptor (beta chain) sequence. Its matching antigen is unknown. This sample is part of a study of cytomegalovirus exposure and HLA in healthy donors. CDR3 length: 15 amino acids. Germline loops: CDR1 SEHNR, CDR2 FQNEAQ (reference sequence). The trim removed 5 bases at V and 4 bases at J, leaving 6 bases unmatched. While unrecorded immune exposures were likely, the donors were nominally healthy when sampled. In the PCR, 60 Vbeta and 13 Jbeta primers were used. Authors' methods: There were 80 million or so unique TCR beta chains by a later count, and 10 million to 12 million of them were shared. Produced via immunoSEQ multiplex PCR; TCRdb's table is partial and in-frame only. For V, J and clone size, that table is used; D and trimming come from the DNA. This repertoire shows 55,000 to 75,000 clones, about 87% found once; its top ten account for around 1.5%. Study findings and constraints: Researchers counted roughly 150 TCR beta chains as cytomegalovirus-associated. When presence/absence was analysed, sequencing depth was taken to be roughly uniform across donors.

The genes are TRBV7-9 and TRBJ2-1, with TRBD1 matching over 9 bases. Sequenced input: PBMCs. This clonotype was sampled from a man between 18 and 29 years old in good health and CMV-seronegative. CDR3 protein: CASSAWTGEYNEQFF. The CDR3 DNA follows: TGTGCCAGCAGCGCCTGGACAGGGGAATACAATGAGCAGTTCTTC. Filled out from reference TRBV7-9 and TRBJ2-1, the complete variable domain reads DTGVSQNPRHKITKRGQNVTFRCDPISEHNRLYWYRQTLGQGPEFLTYFQNEAQLEKSRLLSDRFSAERPKGSFSTLEIQRTEQGDSAMYLCASSAWTGEYNEQFFGPGTRLTVL.